The text below deals with one T cell receptor (beta chain). This sample is drawn from a study of blood T cell repertoires in COVID-19. Study details: The samples span acute and convalescent COVID-19 from the United States, Italy and Spain. PBMCs, B-cell-depleted T cells, or T cells provided the cDNA or gDNA that made up the material.

Per the original data handling: Estimated nucleated cell counts came from reference gene primer amplification. Method: immunoSEQ multiplex PCR; TCRdb's copy keeps in-frame clones and lacks some. V, J and clone size are taken as reported in that table, and D and trimming were inferred from the DNA itself. The sample lists 85,000 to 130,000 clones; over 80% were seen once. Germline values: CDR1 SGHVS, CDR2 FQNEAQ. CDR3 length equals 16 residues. Germline trimming cut 4 bases from V and 6 bases from J; bases unmatched to any gene: 13. The sequence was collected from a man between 45 and 60 years old with acute or convalescent COVID-19. The chain has TRBV7-8 and TRBJ2-3, with 7 bases that match TRBD2. Input material: peripheral blood. The CDR3 region has the DNA TGTGCCAGCAGCTCCTATTTAGCGGGTGTTGTTGATACGCAGTATTTT. Amino acids: CASSSYLAGVVDTQYF.